A selection of T cell receptor beta chains follows, all from one sample in a study of prognosis after radiotherapy for stage I lung cancer. TCRdb fed the multiplex PCR reads into MiXCR, producing one record per CDR3 protein. The sample shows around 21,000 distinct CDR3 sequences, over 45% of them seen only once. The sequencing here drew on PBMCs, taken before or after stereotactic body radiation therapy (not recorded which). These receptors were obtained from a donor aged 50 or older with non-small cell lung cancer. The CDR3 runs from the conserved cysteine through the conserved F or W. Each record gives: D gene, clone size, J gene, V gene, CDR3 DNA, CDR3 protein. D genes are given only for firm matches. Only some rows state a clone size, as once, few, many or a class for expanded clones.

D: .; size: .; J: TRBJ2-1; V: TRBV24-1; DNA: TGTGCCACCAGTGATTTTACAGTCAATGAGCAGTTCTTC; CDR3: CATSDFTVNEQFF
D: TRBD1; size: .; J: TRBJ1-2; V: TRBV9; DNA: TGTGCCAGTAGCGTAGGGACAGTTCCCTATGGCTACACCTTC; CDR3: CASSVGTVPYGYTF
D: TRBD1; size: many; J: TRBJ2-6; V: TRBV5-1; DNA: TGCGCCAGCAGCTTGGGGTCAGGGGGATATTCTGGGGCCAACGTCCTGACTTTC; CDR3: CASSLGSGGYSGANVLTF
D: .; size: .; J: TRBJ2-7; V: TRBV6-2/TRBV6-3; DNA: TGTGCCAGCAGACCGGACAGAATCTCATACGAGCAGTACTTC; CDR3: CASRPDRISYEQYF
D: .; size: once; J: TRBJ2-1; V: TRBV5-1; DNA: TGCGCCAGCATCACCAACACAGGTCTCCGAGGGAATGAGCAGTTCTTC; CDR3: CASITNTGLRGNEQFF
D: TRBD2; size: .; J: TRBJ2-1; V: TRBV27; DNA: TGTGCCAGCAGTTTATCAGGGAGGGCCAGGTGGAACAATGAGCAGTTCTTC; CDR3: CASSLSGRARWNNEQFF
D: .; size: .; J: TRBJ2-1; V: TRBV7-9; DNA: TGTGCCAGCAGCCCCACTGGAGGGGCCCTAAATGAGCAGTTCTTC; CDR3: CASSPTGGALNEQFF
D: .; size: .; J: TRBJ1-1; V: TRBV7-9; DNA: TGTGCCGGGGGGCGGGTGAACACTGAAGCTTTCTTT; CDR3: CAGGRVNTEAFF
D: .; size: .; J: TRBJ2-2; V: TRBV6-1; DNA: TGTGCCAGCACCTCCGCGGTGGACAACCGGGAGCTGTTTTTT; CDR3: CASTSAVDNRELFF
D: .; size: many; J: TRBJ1-5; V: TRBV27; DNA: TGTGCCAGCAGTCCCTTCCACCGCAATCAGCCCCAGCATTTT; CDR3: CASSPFHRNQPQHF
D: .; size: .; J: TRBJ1-1; V: TRBV15; DNA: TGTGCCACCAGCAGAGATCAACAGAAAGCTTTCTTT; CDR3: CATSRDQQKAFF
D: .; size: medium-sized; J: TRBJ1-2; V: TRBV30; DNA: TGTGCCTGGAGCCTCTCCGGCGGGGGGACCTATGGCTACACCTTC; CDR3: CAWSLSGGGTYGYTF
D: .; size: many; J: TRBJ2-1; V: TRBV19; DNA: TGTGCCAGTAGTATAGACCAGGGACTGAATGAGCAGTTCTTC; CDR3: CASSIDQGLNEQFF
D: TRBD2; size: many; J: TRBJ2-7; V: TRBV20-1; DNA: TGCAGTGCTAGAGCCCCTAGCGGGAGCTCCTACGAGCAGTACTTC; CDR3: CSARAPSGSSYEQYF
D: .; size: many; J: TRBJ2-1; V: TRBV7-3; DNA: TGTGCCAGCAGCCCGCCGGACAGTCCTCACAATGAGCAGTTCTTC; CDR3: CASSPPDSPHNEQFF